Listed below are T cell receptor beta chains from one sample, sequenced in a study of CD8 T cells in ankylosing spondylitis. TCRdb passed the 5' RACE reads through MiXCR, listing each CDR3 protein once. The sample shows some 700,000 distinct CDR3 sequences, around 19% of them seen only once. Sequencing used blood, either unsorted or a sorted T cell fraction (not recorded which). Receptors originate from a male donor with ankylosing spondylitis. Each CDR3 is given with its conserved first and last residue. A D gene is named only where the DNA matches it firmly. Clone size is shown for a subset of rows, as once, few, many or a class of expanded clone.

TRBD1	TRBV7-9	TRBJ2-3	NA	CASIIGTVQSSTDTQYF	TGTGCCAGCATAATAGGGACAGTACAATCTAGCACAGATACGCAGTATTTT
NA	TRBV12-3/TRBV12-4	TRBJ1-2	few	CASSLGAGWGYTF	TGTGCCAGCAGTTTAGGGGCAGGATGGGGCTACACCTTC
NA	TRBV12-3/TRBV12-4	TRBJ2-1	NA	CASSWGADEQFF	TGTGCCAGCAGTTGGGGTGCGGATGAGCAGTTCTTC
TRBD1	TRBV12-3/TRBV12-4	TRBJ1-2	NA	CASRPPGTGYYGYTF	TGTGCCAGCAGGCCACCCGGGACAGGGTACTATGGCTACACCTTC
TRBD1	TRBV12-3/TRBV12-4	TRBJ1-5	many	CASSQTGVNGNQPQHF	TGTGCCAGCAGTCAAACAGGGGTGAATGGCAATCAGCCCCAGCATTTT
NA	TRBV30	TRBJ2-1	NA	CAWSQLLYNEQFF	TGTGCCTGGAGTCAGCTCCTCTACAATGAGCAGTTCTTC
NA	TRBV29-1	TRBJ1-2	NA	CSVSMGVGYTF	TGCAGCGTTTCGATGGGAGTCGGCTACACCTTC
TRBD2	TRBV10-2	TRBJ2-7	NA	CASSAGGLPYEQYF	TGCGCCAGCAGTGCGGGGGGGTTACCCTACGAGCAGTACTTC
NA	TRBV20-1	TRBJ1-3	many	CSAPAVAGNTIYF	TGCAGTGCCCCGGCAGTAGCTGGAAACACCATATATTTT
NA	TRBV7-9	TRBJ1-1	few	CASTRLDGQNTEAFF	TGTGCCAGCACACGACTGGACGGACAGAACACTGAAGCTTTCTTT